The 9 T cell receptor beta chains reported below all come from one sample, sequenced in a study of T cell responses to AZD1222 COVID-19 vaccine (dated by TCRdb to the early 2020s). Library construction relied on the immunoSEQ multiplex PCR assay. This is the immuneACCESS table as TCRdb keeps it, with only in-frame sequences that have V and J called. A part of the clones is gone; compared with another copy, unresolved V genes explain less than half, and the rest is unexplained. Recorded for this sample are 150,000 or so clones; about 89% of them occurred a single time. In total, the top ten clones hold more than 2.5% of the sample. Read against the paper, the sample's time point label means: baseline before first vaccination. The starting material was peripheral blood, obtained on day 0 of AZD1222 vaccination. Every receptor here comes from an adult in good health.

V is TRBV7-9 and J is TRBJ2-1; no clear D gene. The CDR3 length is 15 residues. From germline, CDR1 is SEHNR and CDR2 FQNEAQ (reference sequence). V lost 5 bases and J lost 3, with 14 bases in between. CDR3 bases: TGTGCCAGCAGCACGAGGCTAGGCGGCTACAATGAGCAGTTCTTC. The encoded protein is CASSTRLGGYNEQFF.

The chain carries TRBV11-3 and TRBJ1-6; 10 nucleotides agree with TRBD1. The trim removed 4 bases at V and 4 bases at J, leaving 10 bases unmatched. The germline gives CDR1 SGHNT, CDR2 YENEEA. This CDR3 is built from 18 residues. Here the CDR3 reads CASSSGTGEGPYNSPLHF. CDR3 DNA: TGTGCCAGCAGCTCCGGGACAGGGGAGGGCCCTTATAATTCACCCCTCCACTTT.

The genes are TRBV3-1 (or the pseudogene TRBV3-2) and TRBJ2-7; the D gene is possibly TRBD1 (6 bases). The germline V gene has CDR1 LGHDT and CDR2 YNNKEL (reference sequence). The CDR3 loop spans 15 amino acids. Trimming took off 0 bases at V and 1 base at J, with 10 bases between the two ends. In nucleotides, the CDR3 is TGTGCCAGCAGCCAAGATGGGGGCTCGTCCTACGAGCAGTACTTC. This gives the protein CASSQDGGSSYEQYF.

This chain links TRBV5-1 with TRBJ1-1; D unclear. Trimming pared 2 bases from V and 1 base from J, leaving 6 bases between. Germline V gene sequence: CDR1 SGHRS, CDR2 YFSETQ. The CDR3 spans 13 residues. The chain's CDR3 is CASSFGRNTEAFF. For the CDR3, the DNA is TGCGCCAGCAGCTTCGGGCGGAACACTGAAGCTTTCTTT. Supplemented by reference TRBV5-1 and TRBJ1-1, the full variable domain reads KAGVTQTPRYLIKTRGQQVTLSCSPISGHRSVSWYQQTPGQGLQFLFEYFSETQRNKGNFPGRFSGRQFSNSRSEMNVSTLELGDSALYLCASSFGRNTEAFFGQGTRLTVV.

The rearrangement joins TRBV27 to TRBJ2-1; perhaps TRBD2 as D (6 bases). Germline V gene lookup returns CDR1 MNHEY and CDR2 SMNVEV (reference sequence). The CDR3 length is 14 residues. The germline V and J ends were trimmed by 6 bases and 4 bases, with 13 bases remaining between them. In nucleotides, the CDR3 is TGTGCCAGCAGCCCCGACGGGGGTTACAATGAGCAGTTCTTC. This codes for CASSPDGGYNEQFF.

This clone was detected a few times. This rearrangement joins TRBV7-3 to TRBJ1-1, with 7 bases aligning to TRBD1. This CDR3 is built from 15 residues. V dropped 1 base and J dropped 4; count of bases not matched to a gene: 6. Germline V gene sequence: CDR1 SGHTA, CDR2 FQGTGA. The CDR3 DNA sequence: TGTGCCAGCAGCTTAAGTACACAGGGGTCCACTGAAGCTTTCTTT. Residues: CASSLSTQGSTEAFF.

This clone has only one observation. Other DNA sequences in the same sample also yield this CDR3. This chain links TRBV18 with TRBJ2-7; 8 bases match TRBD1. Germline CDR1 reads KGHSH; CDR2 reads LQKENI. V shed 4 bases and J 2 bases; nucleotides not matched to a gene: 4. This CDR3 has 14 residues. The CDR3 loop is CASSLDRGAYEQYF. In DNA form, the CDR3 reads TGTGCCAGCTCACTTGACAGGGGAGCCTACGAGCAGTACTTC.

This clone occurred once. The V call is TRBV28, the J call TRBJ1-5; the D gene is possibly TRBD1 (5 bases). V lost 2 bases to trimming and J lost 4 bases, with 9 bases between them. Germline CDR1 reads MDHEN; CDR2 reads SYDVKM. The CDR3 loop spans 14 amino acids. Written as DNA, the CDR3 is TGTGCCAGCAGTTTAGGGGCAGGGAATCAGCCCCAGCATTTT. Translating it yields CASSLGAGNQPQHF.

The rearrangement joins TRBV11-3 to TRBJ2-1; 8 bases map to TRBD1. Germline-derived CDR1 and CDR2 are SGHNT and YENEEA. Trimming took 1 base from V and 4 from J; bases not matched to a gene: 3. This CDR3 has 15 residues. DNA of the CDR3: TGTGCCAGCAGCTTAGCAGGGGGCGGTTACAATGAGCAGTTCTTC. Its protein is CASSLAGGGYNEQFF.